The clone carrying this TCR beta chain qualifies as medium-sized. Its antigen is unidentified. Per sample, 600 ng of bulk tumor genomic DNA was the template used. Surgery yielded several widely spaced biopsies per primary tumor. These patients got curative surgery after being newly diagnosed with untreated non-small cell lung cancer. This sample stems from a study of immune heterogeneity within non-small cell lung tumors. In the study overall: Squamous cell carcinomas accounted for several of the tumors, non-squamous carcinomas for about 11, and 1 was not otherwise specified.

Study findings and constraints: Multiple tumor sites within a patient showed recurrence of identical dominant CDR3 beta clonotypes; site-unique high-frequency clones were present as well. Largely different high-frequency T-cell receptor beta clonotypes were found between individual patients.

TCR beta CDR3 amplification used multiplex PCR with 32 V and 13 J primers. MiXCR was run by TCRdb on the multiplex PCR reads, yielding one entry per CDR3 protein. The repertoire includes around 2,800 distinct CDR3 sequences, roughly 18% of them detected once, and roughly an eighth sits in the top ten. CDR1 and CDR2 from the germline V gene are LNHDA and SQIVND (reference sequence). The CDR3 is 16 amino acids. V lost 3 bases and J 0 bases, leaving 13 bases between the germline ends. Source material: lung tumor tissue. This chain links TRBV19 with TRBJ2-3; D is tentatively TRBD1 or TRBD2 (5 bases each). The clonotype originates from a woman aged 45-65 years with non-small cell lung cancer. The chain's CDR3 is CASSISGADSTDTQYF. CDR3 nucleotide sequence: TGTGCCAGTAGTATTTCCGGGGCCGATAGCACAGATACGCAGTATTTT.